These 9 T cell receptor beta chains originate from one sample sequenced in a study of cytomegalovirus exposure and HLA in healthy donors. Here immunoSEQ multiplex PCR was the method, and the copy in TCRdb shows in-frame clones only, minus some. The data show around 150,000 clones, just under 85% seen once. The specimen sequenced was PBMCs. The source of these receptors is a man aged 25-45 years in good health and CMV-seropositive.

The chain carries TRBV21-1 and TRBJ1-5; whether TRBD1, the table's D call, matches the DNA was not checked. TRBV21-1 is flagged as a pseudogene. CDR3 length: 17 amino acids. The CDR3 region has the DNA TGTGCCAGCAGCATCCGGGACAGGGTTCGGGGCAATCAGCCCCAGCATTTT. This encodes CASSIRDRVRGNQPQHF.

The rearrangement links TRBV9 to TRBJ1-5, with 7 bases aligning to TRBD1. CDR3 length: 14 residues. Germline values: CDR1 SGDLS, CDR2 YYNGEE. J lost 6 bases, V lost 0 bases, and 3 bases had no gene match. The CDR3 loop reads CASSVGGGGQPQHF. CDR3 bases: TGTGCCAGCAGCGTAGGAGGGGGCGGTCAGCCCCAGCATTTT.

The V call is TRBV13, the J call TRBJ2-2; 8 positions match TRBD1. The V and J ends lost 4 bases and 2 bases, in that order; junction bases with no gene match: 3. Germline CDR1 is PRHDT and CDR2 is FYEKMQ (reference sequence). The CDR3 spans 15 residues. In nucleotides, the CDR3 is TGTGCCAGCAGCTCCAGGGGGCCAAACACCGGGGAGCTGTTTTTT. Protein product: CASSSRGPNTGELFF.

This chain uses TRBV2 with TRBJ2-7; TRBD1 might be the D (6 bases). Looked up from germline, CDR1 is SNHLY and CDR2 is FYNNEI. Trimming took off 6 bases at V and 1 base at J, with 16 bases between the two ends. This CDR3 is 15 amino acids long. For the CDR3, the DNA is TGTGCCAGCAGCGAAACAGGGACCCCGTCCTACGAGCAGTACTTC. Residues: CASSETGTPSYEQYF.

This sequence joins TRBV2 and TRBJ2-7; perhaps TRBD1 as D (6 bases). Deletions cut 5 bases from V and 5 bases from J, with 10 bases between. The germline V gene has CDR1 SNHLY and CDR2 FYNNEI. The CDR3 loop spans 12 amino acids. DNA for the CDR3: TGTGCCAGCAGTTACAGGGACCACGAGCAGTACTTC. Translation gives CASSYRDHEQYF.

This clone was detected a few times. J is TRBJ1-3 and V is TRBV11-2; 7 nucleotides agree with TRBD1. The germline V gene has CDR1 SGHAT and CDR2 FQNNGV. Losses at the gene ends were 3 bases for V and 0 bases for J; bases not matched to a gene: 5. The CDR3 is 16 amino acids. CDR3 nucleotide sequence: TGTGCCAGCAGCTTCCGACAGGGACCCTCTGGAAACACCATATATTTT. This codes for CASSFRQGPSGNTIYF.

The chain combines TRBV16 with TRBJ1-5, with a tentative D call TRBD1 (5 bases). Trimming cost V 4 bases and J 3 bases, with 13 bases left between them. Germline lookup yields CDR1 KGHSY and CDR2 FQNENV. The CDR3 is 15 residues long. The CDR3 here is CASSRRQIPNQPQHF. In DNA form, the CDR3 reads TGTGCCAGCAGCCGTCGACAGATCCCCAATCAGCCCCAGCATTTT. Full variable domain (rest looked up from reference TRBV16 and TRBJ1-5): GEEVAQTPKHLVRGEGQKAKLYCAPIKGHSYVFWYQQVLKNEFKFLISFQNENVFDETGMPKERFSAKCLPNSPCSLEIQATKLEDSAVYFCASSRRQIPNQPQHFGDGTRLSIL.

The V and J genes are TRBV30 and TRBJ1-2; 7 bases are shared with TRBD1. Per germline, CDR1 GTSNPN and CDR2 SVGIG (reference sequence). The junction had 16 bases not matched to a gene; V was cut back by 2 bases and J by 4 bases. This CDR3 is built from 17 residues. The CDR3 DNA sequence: TGTGCCTGGAGTAACCCAGGGGACAGCCTACTTGGCTATGGCTACACCTTC. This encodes CAWSNPGDSLLGYGYTF.

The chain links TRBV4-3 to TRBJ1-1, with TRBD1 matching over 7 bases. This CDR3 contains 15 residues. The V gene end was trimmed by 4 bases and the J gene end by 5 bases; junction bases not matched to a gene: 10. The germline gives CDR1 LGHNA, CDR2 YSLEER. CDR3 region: CASSPATGRRTEAFF. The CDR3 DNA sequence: TGCGCCAGCAGCCCAGCGACAGGGAGGAGGACTGAAGCTTTCTTT.